This T cell receptor beta chain is drawn from a study of T cells in Graves' hyperthyroidism and ophthalmopathy. Researchers took RNA transcripts and amplified the TCR beta CDR3 regions from them. Initially, a first-round RT-PCR of the TCR CDR3 employed the HTBI primer set. TCRdb re-called the multiplex PCR reads with MiXCR, one entry per CDR3 protein. The sample records 90,000 to 120,000 distinct CDR3 sequences, 15% to 20% being singletons. Germline CDR1 reads SEHNR; CDR2 reads FQNEAQ (reference sequence). Deletions cut 0 bases from V and 7 bases from J, with 10 bases between. CDR3 length: 13 residues. Study-wide results and caveats: Most thyroid clonotypes that were expanded above 0.001 also turned up in blood.

Cells are PBMCs isolated from roughly 9.3 ml of fresh blood. There are a few counts of this clonotype. The antigen is undetermined. This sequence may be a read error, since a much larger clone differs from it by one base. The V call is TRBV7-9, the J call TRBJ2-7, with no clear D. Sequencing input: blood. This clonotype was obtained from a woman between 50 and 59 years old with Graves' hyperthyroidism. Written as DNA, the CDR3 is TGTGCCAGCAGCTTAGCGCCGTCAGATGAGCAGTACTTC. It yields the protein CASSLAPSDEQYF.